This T cell receptor beta chain derives from a study of blood T cell repertoires in COVID-19. At the level of the study: Acute and convalescent COVID-19 samples came from the United States, Italy and Spain.

Here immunoSEQ multiplex PCR was the method, and the copy in TCRdb shows in-frame clones only, minus some. Among 75,000 to 90,000 clones listed, 75% to 90% were seen once. CDR1 MGHRA and CDR2 YSYEKL come from the germline V gene. V was cut by 4 bases and J by 6 bases, with 21 bases left in between. This CDR3 region has 16 residues. The sequence was collected from a woman between 65 and 79 years old with acute or convalescent COVID-19. The sequenced material came from peripheral blood. This rearrangement joins TRBV4-1 to TRBJ1-2; the D gene is possibly TRBD1 (6 bases). This CDR3 reads CASSLSGGGVGHGYTF. The CDR3 bases are TGCGCCAGCAGCCTCAGCGGGGGGGGCGTCGGTCATGGCTACACCTTC.